This T cell receptor beta chain emerged from a study of blood T cell repertoires in COVID-19. The recovered donors of Cohort 3 showed two negative PCRs, clearance, or symptom resolution. The germline gives CDR1 SGHTS, CDR2 YDEGEE. The V and J ends lost 4 bases and 0 bases respectively, with 17 bases between them. The CDR3 contains 18 residues. Method: immunoSEQ multiplex PCR; TCRdb's copy keeps in-frame clones and lacks some. The data contain about 380,000 clones, approximately 90% of them singletons. The receptor was derived from a woman between 18 and 29 years old who had recovered from COVID-19. The material sequenced was PBMCs or T cells enriched from blood (not recorded which). J is TRBJ2-6 and V is TRBV5-8; a possible D gene is TRBD1 (5 bases). The CDR3 bases are TGTGCCAGCAGCCTTATGACAGTCACCCACTCTGGGGCCAACGTCCTGACTTTC. Its protein product is CASSLMTVTHSGANVLTF.